This T cell receptor beta chain is from a study of T cells after yellow fever vaccination. Study-wide findings and caveats: Weaker in magnitude, the secondary response showed a faster peak on day 5 versus 15.

Using its own MiXCR run on the 5' RACE reads, TCRdb lists one record per CDR3 protein. The data show 500,000 to 650,000 distinct CDR3 sequences, around a sixth seen once. Germline assignment: CDR1 SGDLS and CDR2 YYNGEE. V dropped 3 bases and J dropped 7; count of bases not matched to a gene: 7. The CDR3 is 14 amino acids. In regard to this clonotype: What it binds is unknown.

The material sequenced was PBMCs, taken more than 4 days after the first yellow fever vaccination. The chain joins TRBV9 to TRBJ1-5, with 7 nucleotides matching TRBD1. The sequence was collected from a man between 18 and 35 years old who received the YFV17D yellow fever vaccine. Here the CDR3 DNA reads TGTGCCAGCAGCGCTGGGACAGCCGCACAGCCCCAGCATTTT. Translating it yields CASSAGTAAQPQHF.